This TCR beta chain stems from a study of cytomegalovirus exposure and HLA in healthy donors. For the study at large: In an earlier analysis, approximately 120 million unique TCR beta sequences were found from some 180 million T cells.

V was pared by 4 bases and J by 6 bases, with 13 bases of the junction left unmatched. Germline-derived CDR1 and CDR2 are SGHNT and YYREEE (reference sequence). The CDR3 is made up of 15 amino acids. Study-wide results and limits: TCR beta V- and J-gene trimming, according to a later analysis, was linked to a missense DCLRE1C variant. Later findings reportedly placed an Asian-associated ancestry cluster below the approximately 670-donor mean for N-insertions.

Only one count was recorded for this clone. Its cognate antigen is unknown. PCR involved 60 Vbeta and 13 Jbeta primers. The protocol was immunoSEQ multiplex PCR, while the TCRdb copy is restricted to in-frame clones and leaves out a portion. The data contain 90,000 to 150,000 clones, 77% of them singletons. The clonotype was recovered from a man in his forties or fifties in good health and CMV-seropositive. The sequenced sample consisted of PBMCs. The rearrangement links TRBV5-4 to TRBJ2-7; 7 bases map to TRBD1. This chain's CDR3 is CASSKRDRGPGEQYF. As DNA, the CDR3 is TGTGCCAGCAGCAAAAGGGACAGAGGGCCAGGCGAGCAGTACTTC.